Below are 12 T cell receptor beta chains sequenced from a single sample in a study of blood T cell repertoires in COVID-19. Method: immunoSEQ multiplex PCR; TCRdb's copy keeps in-frame clones and lacks some. The sample gives some 83,000 clones, approximately 88% of which show up once; over 0.45% is in the top ten. The specimen sequenced was peripheral blood. The receptors were gathered from a man aged 60-69 years with acute or convalescent COVID-19.

V and J are TRBV10-2 and TRBJ1-4; D gene unclear. The CDR3 runs to 15 residues. Germline CDR1 reads WSHSY; CDR2 reads SAAADI. With 3 bases removed from V and 6 bases from J, the gap between germline ends came to 14 bases. The CDR3 DNA follows: TGCGCCAGCAGTGATTTTCGGGGTATGGATGAAAAACTGTTTTTT. This gives the protein CASSDFRGMDEKLFF.

This chain connects TRBV5-6 to TRBJ1-5; possible D gene TRBD1, 5 bases. The length of the CDR3 is 15 residues. V gave up 3 bases and J gave up 4 bases, with 14 bases separating them. The germline CDR1 and CDR2 sequences are SGHDT and YYEEEE. CDR3 sequence (DNA): TGTGCCAGCAGCTCCCCTGGGGCCGGTAATCAGCCCCAGCATTTT. Translation gives CASSSPGAGNQPQHF. The full variable domain, with the rest looked up from reference TRBV5-6 and TRBJ1-5, is DAGVTQSPTHLIKTRGQQVTLRCSPKSGHDTVSWYQQALGQGPQFIFQYYEEEERQRGNFPDRFSGHQFPNYSSELNVNALLLGDSALYLCASSSPGAGNQPQHFGDGTRLSIL.

The genes are TRBV7-6 and TRBJ2-1; D is possibly TRBD2 (6 bases). The CDR3 sequence is 16 residues long. Trimming removed 5 bases from V and 6 bases from J, with 20 bases in between. Germline CDR1 and CDR2: SGHVS and FNYEAQ. In DNA, the CDR3 is TGTGCCAGCAGCGACCCGGTTCGCGGGACTTCCAATGAGCAGTTCTTC. It is translated as CASSDPVRGTSNEQFF.

The chain uses TRBV29-1 and TRBJ2-7; 9 nucleotides align to TRBD1. The CDR3 loop spans 13 amino acids. Trimming took 6 bases from V and 7 from J; bases not matched to a gene: 10. Germline values: CDR1 SQVTM, CDR2 ANQGSEA. The CDR3 here is CSVKEQGAREQYF. The CDR3 coding sequence is TGCAGCGTCAAAGAACAGGGGGCGCGGGAGCAGTACTTC.

The genes are TRBV6-5 and TRBJ2-7; 7 positions match TRBD1. Per germline, CDR1 MNHEY and CDR2 SVGAGI. Trimming cost V 3 bases and J 5 bases; bases outside gene matches: 7. This CDR3 has 14 residues. DNA for the CDR3: TGTGCCAGCAGTTATAAGACAGGGACCCACGAGCAGTACTTC. It specifies CASSYKTGTHEQYF.

The chain has TRBV5-1 and TRBJ2-1, with a possible D match to TRBD1 (6 bases). Germline loops: CDR1 SGHRS, CDR2 YFSETQ. V was clipped by 0 bases and J by 0 bases, with 10 bases between them. The length of the CDR3 is 16 residues. CDR3 nucleotides: TGCGCCAGCAGCTTGGACACAGGGAGCTCCTACAATGAGCAGTTCTTC. This encodes CASSLDTGSSYNEQFF.

V and J are TRBV13 and TRBJ1-1; D is perhaps TRBD1 (5 bases). Germline-derived CDR1 and CDR2 are PRHDT and FYEKMQ (reference sequence). The CDR3 consists of 16 residues. Trimming removed 5 bases at V and 4 bases at J, with 20 bases between. CDR3 region: CASSPSGTGVGTEAFF. CDR3 nucleotides: TGTGCCAGCAGCCCATCCGGGACGGGGGTCGGCACTGAAGCTTTCTTT.

The chain links TRBV5-8 to TRBJ2-3, with 15 positions matching TRBD2. In germline, CDR1 is SGHTS, CDR2 YDEGEE. V trimming: 2 bases; J trimming: 6 bases; junction bases outside the gene matches: 4. The CDR3 length is 16 residues. The DNA for the CDR3 is TGTGCCAGCAGCTTCGGACTAGCGGGGGGGCCGGATACGCAGTATTTT. Its protein product is CASSFGLAGGPDTQYF. The variable domain in full, completed from reference TRBV5-8 and TRBJ2-3, reads EAGVTQSPTHLIKTRGQQATLRCSPISGHTSVYWYQQALGLGLQFLLWYDEGEERNRGNFPPRFSGRQFPNYSSELNVNALELEDSALYLCASSFGLAGGPDTQYFGPGTRLTVL.

This clone was counted once. V gene TRBV4-2 combines with J gene TRBJ2-3; D not resolved. Germline CDR1 LGHNA, CDR2 YNFKEQ. This CDR3 is 14 amino acids long. Trimming cost V 1 base and J 2 bases, with 7 bases left between them. This chain's CDR3 is CASSQGLDTDTQYF. The CDR3 nucleotides are TGTGCCAGCAGCCAAGGTTTAGACACAGATACGCAGTATTTT.

The chain is built from TRBV7-8 and TRBJ2-7; TRBD1 matches at 9 bases. The V segment lost 3 bases and the J segment 2 bases; nucleotides outside the gene matches: 8. The germline CDR1 and CDR2 sequences are SGHVS and FQNEAQ. The CDR3 has 16 residues. CDR3: CASSFPRDRATYEQYF. CDR3 DNA sequence: TGTGCCAGCAGCTTCCCCCGGGACAGGGCGACCTACGAGCAGTACTTC.

The V call is TRBV10-3, the J call TRBJ2-3; D uncertain. Germline V gene data show CDR1 as ENHRY and CDR2 as SYGVKD. The ends were cut back, 0 bases at V and 5 bases at J, with 12 bases in the middle. The CDR3 runs to 15 residues. DNA of the CDR3: TGTGCCATCAGTGAGTCCCCCCAGGTAGTAGATACGCAGTATTTT. Protein product: CAISESPQVVDTQYF.

The genes are TRBV24-1 and TRBJ2-1; no firm D call. V dropped 5 bases and J dropped 3 bases, with 4 bases sitting between them. Per the germline V gene, CDR1 is KGHDR and CDR2 is SFDVKD. The CDR3 extends over 12 amino acids. The CDR3 nucleotides read TGTGCCACCAGTGTCAGCTACAATGAGCAGTTCTTC. As protein: CATSVSYNEQFF.